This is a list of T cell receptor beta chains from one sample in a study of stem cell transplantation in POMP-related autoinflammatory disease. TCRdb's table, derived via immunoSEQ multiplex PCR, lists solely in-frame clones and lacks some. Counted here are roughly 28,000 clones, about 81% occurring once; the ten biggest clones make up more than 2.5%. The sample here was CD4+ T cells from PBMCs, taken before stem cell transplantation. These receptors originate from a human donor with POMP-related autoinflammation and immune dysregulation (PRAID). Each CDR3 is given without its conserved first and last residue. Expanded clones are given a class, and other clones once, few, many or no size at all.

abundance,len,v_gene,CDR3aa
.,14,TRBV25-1,ASSESGGFPYNEQF
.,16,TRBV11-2,ASSRLVGGRAPYNEQF
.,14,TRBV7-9,ASSLMDMNSYNEQF
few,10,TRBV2,AGGPGPQPQH
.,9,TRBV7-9,ASSSTDTQY
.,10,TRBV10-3,AIRGASDTQY
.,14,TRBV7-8,ASSLGLGGGSYEQY
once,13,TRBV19,ASSMKGAPGNTIY
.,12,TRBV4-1,ASSQDGLNYGYT
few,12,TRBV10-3,AAGTSGSSYEQY
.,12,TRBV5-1,ASRRDLGYNEQF
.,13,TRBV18,ASSPRTGGQETQY
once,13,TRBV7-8,ASSLAGGSSYGYT
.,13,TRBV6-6,ASRPSQGREYGYT
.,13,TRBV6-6,ASSRLLGGAEEQY
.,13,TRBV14,ASSQETAKNSPLH
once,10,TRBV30,AWSVTQAGYT
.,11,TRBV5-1,ASSLTSSGELF
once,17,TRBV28,ASTQLYGGVRGLDQPQH
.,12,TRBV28,ASSPRGSPRGYT
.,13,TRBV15,ATSRDVGSGEKLF
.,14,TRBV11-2,ASSARTGTMNTEAF
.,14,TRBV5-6,ASSLGGFAGVYGYT
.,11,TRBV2,ASERGGNNEQF
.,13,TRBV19,ASSRGQGNYNEQF
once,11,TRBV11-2,ASGGQRNTEAF
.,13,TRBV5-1,ASSLAGVSGNTIY
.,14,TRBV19,ATRRLAGVGDNEQF
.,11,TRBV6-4,ASRRGPQETQY
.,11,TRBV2,ASSGHLQETQY
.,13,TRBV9,ASSVEAGASNEQF
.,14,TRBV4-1,ASSQVRAGGPDEQF
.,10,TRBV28,ASSRLAGELF
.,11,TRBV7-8,ASSSGLNYGYT
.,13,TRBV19,ASIKRQGMNTEAF
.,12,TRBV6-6,ASRSTVGTDTQY
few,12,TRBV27,ASSLTYSNQPQH
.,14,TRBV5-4,ASSLVGGLDTGELF
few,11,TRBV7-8,ASSSLLGEKLF
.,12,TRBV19,ASRRGGQYTEAF
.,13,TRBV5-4,ASSVGASGTYEQY
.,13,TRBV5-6,ASSRQGKGNTEAF
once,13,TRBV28,ASRLRGYSNQPQH
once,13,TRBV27,ASSLSGYLGDTQY
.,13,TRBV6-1,ASSGMPEQPGEQY
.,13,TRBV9,ASSVGTSGFGEQF
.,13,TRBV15,ATSREGQGGQPQH
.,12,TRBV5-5,ASSLWGQGDEQY
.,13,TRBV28,ASSLSGGSYNEQF
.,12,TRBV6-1,ASSERGQDTEAF
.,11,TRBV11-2,ASLSGVGETQY
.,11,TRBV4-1,ASSRTGGQPQH
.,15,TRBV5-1,ASRDGQGYTGANVLT
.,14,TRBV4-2,ASSQDRQGPLNEQF
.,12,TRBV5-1,ASSFIYGRAEAF
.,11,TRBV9,ASSVDSRTEAF
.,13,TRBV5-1,ASSFGAGGGETQY
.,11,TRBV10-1,ASSESNTAELF
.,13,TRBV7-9,ASNGDRGRRYGYT
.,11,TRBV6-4,ASIGAGGTEAF